Listed below are T cell receptor beta chains from one sample, sequenced in a study of blood T cells in healthy people across ages. MiXCR, applied by TCRdb to the 5' RACE reads, yields one record per CDR3 protein. The sample holds 550,000 to 800,000 distinct CDR3 sequences, less than 40% seen once. Material for sequencing was blood. The receptors originated from a woman older than 75 in good health. The CDR3 runs from the conserved cysteine through the conserved F or W. The order of the fields is clone size, J gene, D gene, V gene, CDR3 DNA, CDR3 protein. A D gene is named only where the DNA matches it firmly. Size is stated for part of the rows, as once, few or many counts, or as a class when the clone is expanded.

>-|TRBJ2-1|TRBD1|TRBV15
TGTACCGCCAGCAGAGATTTATTTAGGACAGGGGGTGTCGATGAGCAGTTCTTC
CTASRDLFRTGGVDEQFF
>-|TRBJ2-4|-|TRBV7-2
TGTGCCAGCAGCTTCGACGTTCTATCAGCCAAAAACATTCAGTACTTC
CASSFDVLSAKNIQYF
>many|TRBJ2-5|TRBD2|TRBV3-1
TGTGCCAGCAGCCAAGATACTAGCGGGGGGCCGGAGACCCAGTACTTC
CASSQDTSGGPETQYF
>-|TRBJ1-4|-|TRBV3-1
TGTGCCAGCAGTACCCGGGCCCAGGGGGAAAAACTGTTTTTT
CASSTRAQGEKLFF
>many|TRBJ2-7|-|TRBV20-1
TGCAGTGCTTCCCTTAGAGGGGGGCCCTACGAGCAGTACTTC
CSASLRGGPYEQYF
>-|TRBJ2-1|-|TRBV7-2
TGTGCCAGCACCCTAACGACTGTTTTGAGGAATGAGCAGTTCTTC
CASTLTTVLRNEQFF
>many|TRBJ1-1|-|TRBV5-1
TGTGCCAGCAGCTTAGAAGGGGCCATGAACACTGAAGCTTTCTTT
CASSLEGAMNTEAFF
>-|TRBJ2-5|-|TRBV20-1
TGCAGTGCCGCGGACAGAAAAGAGACCCAGTACTTC
CSAADRKETQYF
>-|TRBJ1-5|TRBD1|TRBV4-1
TGCGCCAGCAGCCAAGGGGCAGGGGGTATGGTCCAGCCCCAGCATTTT
CASSQGAGGMVQPQHF
>-|TRBJ1-2|-|TRBV7-9
TGTGCCAGCAGCACGGGGGGCATAGCGAGCTATGGCTACACCTTC
CASSTGGIASYGYTF
>many|TRBJ1-1|-|TRBV6-2/TRBV6-3
TGTGCCAGCAGTTTAGGCACTGAAGCTTTCTTT
CASSLGTEAFF
>few|TRBJ1-4|-|TRBV5-1
TGCGCCAGCAGCTTGACAGGGCCAGGTGAAAAACTGTTTTTT
CASSLTGPGEKLFF
>many|TRBJ2-7|TRBD2|TRBV20-1
TGCAGTGCTCTCACCCTACTAGCGGGGGGAGACGAGCAGTACTTC
CSALTLLAGGDEQYF
>many|TRBJ2-7|-|TRBV14
TGTGTCAACCTCAATTATCTATCCTACGAGCAGTACTTC
CVNLNYLSYEQYF
>-|TRBJ1-5|TRBD1|TRBV2
TGTGCCAGCAGTGAAGACAGGGGGAATCAGCCCCAGCATTTT
CASSEDRGNQPQHF
>many|TRBJ1-2|-|TRBV4-2
TGTGCCAGCAGCCAAGAAACAGGGAGGGACCTCACCTATGGCTACACCTTC
CASSQETGRDLTYGYTF
>-|TRBJ1-5|TRBD1|TRBV18
TGTGCCAGCTCACCTCGTAGGCAGGACGCGAGGGGACAGGGTGAACAGCCCCAGCATTTT
CASSPRRQDARGQGEQPQHF
>many|TRBJ2-3|-|TRBV20-1
TGCAGTGCTAGAGGGCCTTCAGATACGCAGTATTTT
CSARGPSDTQYF
>once|TRBJ1-1|-|TRBV20-1
TGCAGCGGGACCATGAACACTGAAGCTTTCTTT
CSGTMNTEAFF